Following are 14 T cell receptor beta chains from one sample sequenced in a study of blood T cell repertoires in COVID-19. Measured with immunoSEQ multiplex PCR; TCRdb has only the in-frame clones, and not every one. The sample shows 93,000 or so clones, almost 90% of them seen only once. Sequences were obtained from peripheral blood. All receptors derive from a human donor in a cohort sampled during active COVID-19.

CDR3 amino acids: CASSIDRATEAFF. In DNA, the CDR3 is TGTGCCAGTAGTATAGACAGGGCAACTGAAGCTTTCTTT. This chain uses TRBV19 with TRBJ1-1; possibly TRBD1 for D (5 bases). The CDR3 runs to 13 residues. V lost 0 bases to trimming and J lost 5 bases, with 7 bases between them. CDR1 is LNHDA and CDR2 is SQIVND in the germline V gene (reference sequence).

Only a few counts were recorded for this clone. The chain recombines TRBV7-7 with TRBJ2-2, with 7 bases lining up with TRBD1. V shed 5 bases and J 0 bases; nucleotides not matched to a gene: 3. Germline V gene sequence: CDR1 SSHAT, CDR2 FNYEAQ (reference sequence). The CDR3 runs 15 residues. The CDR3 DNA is TGTGCCAGCAGCATGGACAGGCCGAACACCGGGGAGCTGTTTTTT. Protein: CASSMDRPNTGELFF.

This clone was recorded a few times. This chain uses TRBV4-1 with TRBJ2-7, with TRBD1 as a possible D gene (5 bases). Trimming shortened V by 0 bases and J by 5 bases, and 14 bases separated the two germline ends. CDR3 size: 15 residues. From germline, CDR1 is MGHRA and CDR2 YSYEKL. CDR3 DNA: TGCGCCAGCAGCCAAGATGGGTCAGGGAAAAACGAGCAGTACTTC. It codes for CASSQDGSGKNEQYF.

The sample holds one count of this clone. CDR3 sequence reads: CSASGLAANTGELFF. Written as DNA, the CDR3 is TGCAGTGCTAGTGGACTAGCAGCGAACACCGGGGAGCTGTTTTTT. The chain links TRBV20-1 to TRBJ2-2; the match to TRBD2 covers 8 bases. Germline V CDR1 and CDR2: DFQATT, SNEGSKA (reference sequence). The CDR3 is 15 residues long. Germline trimming cut 3 bases from V and 0 bases from J; bases unmatched to any gene: 3.

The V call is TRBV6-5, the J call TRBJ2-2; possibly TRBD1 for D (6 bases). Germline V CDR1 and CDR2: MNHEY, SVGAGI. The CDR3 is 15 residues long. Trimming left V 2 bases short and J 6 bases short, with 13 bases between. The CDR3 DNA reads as TGTGCCAGCAGTTACGACAGGCGGGCGCCCGGGGAGCTGTTTTTT. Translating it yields CASSYDRRAPGELFF.

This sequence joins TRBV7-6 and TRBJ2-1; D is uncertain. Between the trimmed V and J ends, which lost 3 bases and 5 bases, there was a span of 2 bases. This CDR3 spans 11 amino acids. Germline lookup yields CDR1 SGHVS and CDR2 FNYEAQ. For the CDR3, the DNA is TGTGCCAGCAGCTTCGACAATGAGCAGTTCTTC. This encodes CASSFDNEQFF.

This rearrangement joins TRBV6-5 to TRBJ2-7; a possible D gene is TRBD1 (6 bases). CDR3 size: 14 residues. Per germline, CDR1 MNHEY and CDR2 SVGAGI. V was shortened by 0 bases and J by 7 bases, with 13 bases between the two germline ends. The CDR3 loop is CASSYSQGTGEQYF. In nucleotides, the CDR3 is TGTGCCAGCAGTTACTCGCAGGGGACGGGAGAGCAGTACTTC.

The CDR3 protein is CATLPGLAIDEQFF. CDR3 DNA sequence: TGTGCCACTCTTCCGGGACTAGCGATCGATGAGCAGTTCTTC. The J gene is TRBJ2-1, the V gene TRBV28; TRBD2 matches 10 bases. The CDR3 consists of 14 residues. Trimming at V came to 10 bases and at J to 8 bases, leaving 11 bases not matched to a gene. Germline lookup yields CDR1 MDHEN and CDR2 SYDVKM.

The CDR3 region has the DNA TGTGCCAGCCGACAAGCGACTAGCGGGGGGTCCCTCTCCTACGAGCAGTACTTC. Translated: CASRQATSGGSLSYEQYF. This chain joins TRBV2 and TRBJ2-7; 13 nucleotides match TRBD2. The CDR3 extends over 18 amino acids. Germline V lookup: CDR1 SNHLY, CDR2 FYNNEI. V shed 8 bases and J 0 bases; nucleotides not matched to a gene: 13.

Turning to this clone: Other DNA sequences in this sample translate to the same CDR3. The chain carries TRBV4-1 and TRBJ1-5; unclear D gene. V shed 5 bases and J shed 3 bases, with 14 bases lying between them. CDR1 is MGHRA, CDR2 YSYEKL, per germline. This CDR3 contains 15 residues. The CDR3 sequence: CASSIREVTNQPQHF. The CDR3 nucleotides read TGCGCCAGCAGCATCCGGGAGGTCACCAATCAGCCCCAGCATTTT.

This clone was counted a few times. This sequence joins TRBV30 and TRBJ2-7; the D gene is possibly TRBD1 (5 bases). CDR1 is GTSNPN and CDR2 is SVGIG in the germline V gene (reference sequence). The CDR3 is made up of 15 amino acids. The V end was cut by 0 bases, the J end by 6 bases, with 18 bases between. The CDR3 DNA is TGTGCCTGGAGTGTAAGGACACATCGGGTCTCCGAGCAGTACTTC. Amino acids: CAWSVRTHRVSEQYF.

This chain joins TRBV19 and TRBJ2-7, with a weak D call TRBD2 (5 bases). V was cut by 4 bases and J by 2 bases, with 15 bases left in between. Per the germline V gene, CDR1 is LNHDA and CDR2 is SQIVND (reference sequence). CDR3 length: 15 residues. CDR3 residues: CASSTVDEGAYEQYF. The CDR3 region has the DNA TGTGCCAGTAGTACTGTCGATGAGGGAGCCTACGAGCAGTACTTC.

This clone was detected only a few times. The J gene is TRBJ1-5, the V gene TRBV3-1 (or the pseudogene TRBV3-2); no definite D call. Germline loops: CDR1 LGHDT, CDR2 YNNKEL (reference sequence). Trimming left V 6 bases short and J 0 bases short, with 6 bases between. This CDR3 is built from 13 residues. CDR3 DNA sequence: TGTGCCAGCAGTACAGATAGCAATCAGCCCCAGCATTTT. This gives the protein CASSTDSNQPQHF.

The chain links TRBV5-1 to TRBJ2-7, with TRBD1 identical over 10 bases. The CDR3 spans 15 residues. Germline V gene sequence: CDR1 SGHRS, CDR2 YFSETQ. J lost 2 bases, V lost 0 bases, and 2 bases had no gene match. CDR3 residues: CASSLGQGATYEQYF. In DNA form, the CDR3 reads TGCGCCAGCAGCTTGGGACAGGGGGCAACCTACGAGCAGTACTTC.